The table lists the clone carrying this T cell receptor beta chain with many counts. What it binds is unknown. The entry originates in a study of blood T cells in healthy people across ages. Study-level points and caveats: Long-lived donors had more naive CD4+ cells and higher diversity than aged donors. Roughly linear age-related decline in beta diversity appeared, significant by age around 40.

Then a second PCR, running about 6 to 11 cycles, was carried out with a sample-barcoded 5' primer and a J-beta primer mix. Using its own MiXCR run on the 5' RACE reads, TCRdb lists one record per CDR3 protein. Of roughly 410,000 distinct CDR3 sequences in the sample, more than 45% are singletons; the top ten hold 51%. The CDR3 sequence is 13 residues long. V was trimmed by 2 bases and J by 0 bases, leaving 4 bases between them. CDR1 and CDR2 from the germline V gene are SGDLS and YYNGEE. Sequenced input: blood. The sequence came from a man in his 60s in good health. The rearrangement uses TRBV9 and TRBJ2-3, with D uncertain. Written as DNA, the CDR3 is TGTGCCAGCAGCGTCACTAGCACAGATACGCAGTATTTT. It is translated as CASSVTSTDTQYF.